The rows below give T cell receptor beta chains drawn from one sample of a study of shared clonotypes between healthy human individuals. The protocol was immunoSEQ multiplex PCR, while the TCRdb copy is restricted to in-frame clones and leaves out a portion. The data show 660,000 or so clones, with 95% to 97% seen just once and roughly 0.1% held by the top ten. The specimen sequenced was naive CD8+ T cells sorted from blood. The receptors originated from a woman under 40 in good health. Both conserved end residues are part of each CDR3. The order of the fields is J gene, V gene, D gene, CDR3 protein. A D gene is named only where the DNA matches it firmly.

J: TRBJ2-7
V: TRBV7-8
D: .
CDR3: CASRGQDFYEQYF

J: TRBJ2-7
V: TRBV28
D: .
CDR3: CASSLQGLDYEQYF

J: TRBJ2-1
V: TRBV29-1
D: TRBD2
CDR3: CSVEGLASGSVHEQFF

J: TRBJ2-3
V: TRBV20-1
D: .
CDR3: CSARRGNTQYF

J: TRBJ1-5
V: TRBV27
D: TRBD1
CDR3: CASSPGTGVGQPQHF

J: TRBJ1-2
V: TRBV7-9
D: .
CDR3: CASSEAVLYGYTF

J: TRBJ1-5
V: TRBV6-5
D: .
CDR3: CASSYSPGNQPQHF

J: TRBJ1-1
V: TRBV6-5
D: .
CDR3: CASSYGFGGSTEAFF

J: TRBJ2-3
V: TRBV2
D: TRBD2
CDR3: CASNPAGGTDTQYF

J: TRBJ1-1
V: TRBV4-1
D: .
CDR3: CASSQAVRTEAFF

J: TRBJ2-1
V: TRBV7-3
D: TRBD1
CDR3: CASSPDTGVWDEQFF

J: .
V: TRBV27
D: TRBD1
CDR3: CASSLSGRGYEQYF

J: TRBJ2-4
V: TRBV4-1
D: .
CDR3: CASSQVRGAKNIQYF

J: TRBJ2-2
V: TRBV28
D: .
CDR3: CASSLSVMGLRELFF

J: TRBJ2-7
V: TRBV15
D: TRBD1
CDR3: CATSSQGDEQYF

J: TRBJ2-1
V: TRBV2
D: TRBD2
CDR3: CASTISGRGLYNEQFF

J: TRBJ2-5
V: TRBV13
D: TRBD1
CDR3: CASSSDRGGQETQYF

J: TRBJ2-3
V: TRBV5-1
D: TRBD1
CDR3: CASSLRDRGTDTQYF

J: TRBJ2-1
V: TRBV5-4
D: TRBD2
CDR3: CASSLGAGEGNEQFF

J: TRBJ2-4
V: TRBV9
D: TRBD2
CDR3: CASSGGTSGPLAKNIQYF

J: TRBJ2-7
V: TRBV27
D: .
CDR3: CASSLFRGSSSYEQYF

J: TRBJ2-3
V: TRBV5-6
D: .
CDR3: CASSNPGRSTDTQYF

J: TRBJ2-3
V: TRBV29-1
D: TRBD1
CDR3: CSVEWRDREATDTQYF

J: TRBJ2-7
V: TRBV27
D: TRBD1
CDR3: CASSLGRGPHEQYF

J: TRBJ1-5
V: TRBV7-9
D: .
CDR3: CASSPQGAGNQPQHF

J: TRBJ2-3
V: TRBV7-3
D: TRBD2
CDR3: CASSSTSAPGDTQYF

J: TRBJ2-1
V: TRBV2
D: .
CDR3: CAAAAQRRGNEQFF

J: TRBJ2-4
V: TRBV28
D: .
CDR3: CASSYAYGRMENIQYF

J: TRBJ1-2
V: TRBV7-9
D: .
CDR3: CASNQISHYGYTF

J: TRBJ1-5
V: TRBV28
D: TRBD1
CDR3: CASSLTGGGNQPQHF

J: TRBJ2-1
V: TRBV28
D: TRBD1
CDR3: CASSFSPGQGYNEQFF

J: TRBJ1-5
V: TRBV6-1
D: TRBD1
CDR3: CASSDGQGSNQPQHF

J: TRBJ2-7
V: TRBV7-9
D: TRBD2
CDR3: CASSLALGTSGYEQYF

J: TRBJ1-2
V: TRBV7-9
D: .
CDR3: CASSLPDSVAYGYTF

J: TRBJ2-7
V: TRBV27
D: .
CDR3: CASRSLGSYEQYF

J: TRBJ2-3
V: TRBV1
D: .
CDR3: CTSSQDHRTGSTDTQYF

J: TRBJ1-2
V: TRBV2
D: TRBD1
CDR3: CARPGTDYGYTF

J: TRBJ2-1
V: TRBV29-1
D: .
CDR3: CSVIARDSYNEQFF

J: TRBJ2-3
V: TRBV10-3
D: .
CDR3: CAISESGVITDTQYF

J: TRBJ2-7
V: TRBV27
D: .
CDR3: CASRGGANEQYF

J: TRBJ2-5
V: TRBV14
D: TRBD2
CDR3: CASSQDLGLAGRETQYF

J: TRBJ2-7
V: TRBV1
D: .
CDR3: CTSSQEDYEQYF

J: TRBJ1-4
V: TRBV5-4
D: .
CDR3: CASSFAGPNEKLFF

J: TRBJ2-7
V: TRBV2
D: .
CDR3: CASSDGSQSSSYEQYF

J: TRBJ1-2
V: TRBV6-1
D: .
CDR3: CASSEELTQRNYGYTF

J: TRBJ1-1
V: TRBV6-5
D: TRBD1
CDR3: CASTHRGSAEAFF

J: TRBJ2-3
V: TRBV27
D: TRBD1
CDR3: CASSYRQGSNTQYF

J: TRBJ1-5
V: TRBV6-6
D: .
CDR3: CASSSGSNQPQHF

J: TRBJ1-3
V: TRBV7-9
D: TRBD1
CDR3: CASSLNRGSGNTIYF

J: TRBJ1-1
V: TRBV27
D: .
CDR3: CASSFSGSHTEAFF

J: TRBJ2-3
V: TRBV18
D: .
CDR3: CASSPTPSDTDTQYF

J: TRBJ1-1
V: TRBV27
D: .
CDR3: CASSLSVGRGTEAFF

J: TRBJ1-5
V: TRBV7-9
D: TRBD1
CDR3: CASSTSHGQGGNQPQHF

J: TRBJ1-4
V: TRBV15
D: .
CDR3: CATRGLPEKLFF

J: TRBJ2-7
V: TRBV27
D: TRBD2
CDR3: CASSTTSPIWDEQYF

J: TRBJ2-3
V: TRBV11-2
D: .
CDR3: CASSPPGRVTDTQYF

J: TRBJ1-2
V: TRBV9
D: .
CDR3: CASSGRGYTF

J: TRBJ1-4
V: TRBV19
D: .
CDR3: CASTTMEGPNEKLFF